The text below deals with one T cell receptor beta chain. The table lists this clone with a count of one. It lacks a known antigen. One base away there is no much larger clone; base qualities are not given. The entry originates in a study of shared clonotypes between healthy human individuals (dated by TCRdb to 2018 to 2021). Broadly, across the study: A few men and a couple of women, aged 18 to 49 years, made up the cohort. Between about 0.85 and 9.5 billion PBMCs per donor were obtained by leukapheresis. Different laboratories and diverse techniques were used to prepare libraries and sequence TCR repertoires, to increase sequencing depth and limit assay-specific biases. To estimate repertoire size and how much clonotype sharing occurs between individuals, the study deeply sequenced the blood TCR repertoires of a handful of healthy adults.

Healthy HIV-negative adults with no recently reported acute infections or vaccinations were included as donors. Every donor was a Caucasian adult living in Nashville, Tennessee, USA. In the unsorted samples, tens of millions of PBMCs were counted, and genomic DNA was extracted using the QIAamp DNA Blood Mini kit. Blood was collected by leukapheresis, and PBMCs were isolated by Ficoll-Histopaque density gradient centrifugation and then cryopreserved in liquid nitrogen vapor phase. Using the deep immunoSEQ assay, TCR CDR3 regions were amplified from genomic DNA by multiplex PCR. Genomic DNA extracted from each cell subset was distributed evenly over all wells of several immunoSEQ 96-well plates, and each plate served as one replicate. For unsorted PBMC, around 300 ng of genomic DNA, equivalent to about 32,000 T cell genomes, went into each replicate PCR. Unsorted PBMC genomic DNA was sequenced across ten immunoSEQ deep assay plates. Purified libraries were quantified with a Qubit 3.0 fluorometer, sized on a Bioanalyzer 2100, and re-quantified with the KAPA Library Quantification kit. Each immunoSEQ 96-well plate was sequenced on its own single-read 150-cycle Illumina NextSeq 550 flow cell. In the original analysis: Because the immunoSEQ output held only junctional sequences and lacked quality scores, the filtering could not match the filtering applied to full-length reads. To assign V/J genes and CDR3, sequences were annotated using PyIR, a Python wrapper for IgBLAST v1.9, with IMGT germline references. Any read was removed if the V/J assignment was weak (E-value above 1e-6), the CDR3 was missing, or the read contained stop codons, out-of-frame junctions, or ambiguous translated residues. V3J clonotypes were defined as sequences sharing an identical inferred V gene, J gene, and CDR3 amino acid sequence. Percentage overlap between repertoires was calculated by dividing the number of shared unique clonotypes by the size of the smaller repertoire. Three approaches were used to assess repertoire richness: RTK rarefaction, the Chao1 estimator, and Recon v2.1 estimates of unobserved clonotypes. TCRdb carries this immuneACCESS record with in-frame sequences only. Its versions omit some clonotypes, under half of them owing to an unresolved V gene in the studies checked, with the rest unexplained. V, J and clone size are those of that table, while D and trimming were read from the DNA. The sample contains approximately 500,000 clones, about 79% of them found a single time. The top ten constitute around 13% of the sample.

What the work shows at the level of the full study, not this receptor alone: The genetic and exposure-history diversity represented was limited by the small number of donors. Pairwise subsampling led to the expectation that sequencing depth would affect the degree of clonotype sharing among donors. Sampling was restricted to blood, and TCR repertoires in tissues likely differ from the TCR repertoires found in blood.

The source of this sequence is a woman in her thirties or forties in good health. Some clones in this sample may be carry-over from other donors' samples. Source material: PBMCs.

The DNA sequence is TGTGCCAGCAGCCCGGGGGGGACTGAAGCTTTCTTT. Its product reads: CASSPGGTEAFF. The receptor chain draws on TRBV7-8 and TRBJ1-1; TRBD1 is a weak D gene call, 5 bases matching. From its cysteine to its phenylalanine, the CDR3 spans 12 amino acids. Solely the CDR3 DNA is kept, with 36 bases framed from the first base. Reading the germline V gene gives CDR1 SGHVS and CDR2 FQNEAQ. Deletion took 5 bases off V and 5 bases off J, with a span of 9 bases between the germline ends.